Below, 13 T cell receptor beta chains from the same sample are listed, as sequenced in a study of blood T cell repertoires in COVID-19. The data were produced by immunoSEQ multiplex PCR, yet TCRdb's version contains in-frame clones alone and is incomplete. The top ten hold about 12% of the sample, which has 35,000 to 40,000 clones, about nine tenths seen once. The specimen was peripheral blood. The receptors were sampled from a man in his 70s with acute or convalescent COVID-19.

J is TRBJ1-2 and V is TRBV6-2 or TRBV6-3, with unresolved D. V was pared by 2 bases and J by 7 bases, with 8 bases between. This CDR3 contains 12 residues. The germline V gene encodes CDR1 MNHEY and CDR2 SVGEGT. The CDR3 sequence is CASSYPSSGYTF. The CDR3 nucleotides read TGTGCCAGCAGTTACCCTAGTAGTGGCTACACCTTC.

This clone was observed once. This chain links TRBV19 with TRBJ1-3; D gene ambiguous. The V gene lost 6 bases and the J gene lost 0 bases, with 12 bases spanning the gap. CDR3 length equals 15 residues. The germline V gene encodes CDR1 LNHDA and CDR2 SQIVND (reference sequence). CDR3 residues: CASSLRAFSGNTIYF. The CDR3 nucleotides are TGTGCCAGTAGCCTCCGAGCGTTCTCTGGAAACACCATATATTTT.

The V and J genes are TRBV7-2 and TRBJ1-5, with 7 bases that match TRBD1. This CDR3 comprises 15 residues. Germline V gene sequence: CDR1 SGHTA, CDR2 FQGNSA. V dropped 6 bases and J dropped 5; count of bases not matched to a gene: 10. The CDR3 nucleotides are TGTGCCAGCAGTTTCGACAGGGCCGGCGATCAGCCCCAGCATTTT. Residues: CASSFDRAGDQPQHF.

This clone came up once. V gene TRBV2 combines with J gene TRBJ2-1; 7 bases fit TRBD1. The CDR3 loop spans 13 amino acids. The J segment lost 8 bases and the V segment lost 7 bases, leaving 8 bases of the junction unmatched. Germline CDR1 and CDR2: SNHLY and FYNNEI. For the CDR3, the DNA is TGTGCCAGCATTTCCACAGGGGTAGATGAGCAGTTCTTC. This encodes CASISTGVDEQFF.

The chain carries TRBV25-1 and TRBJ1-1; a weak D match, TRBD1 (5 bases). Germline V CDR1 and CDR2: MGHDK, SYGVNS. V lost 8 bases and J lost 0, with 10 bases in between. This CDR3 has 13 amino acids. This CDR3 reads CASLDNLNTEAFF. Written as DNA, the CDR3 is TGTGCCAGCCTGGACAACCTGAACACTGAAGCTTTCTTT.

V is TRBV6-5 and J is TRBJ2-7; 10 bases agree with TRBD1. The trim removed 6 bases at V and 3 bases at J, leaving 8 bases unmatched. Germline V gene lookup returns CDR1 MNHEY and CDR2 SVGAGI. The length of the CDR3 is 15 residues. The CDR3 DNA is TGTGCCAGCAGATCGACAGGGGGCGCATACTACGAGCAGTACTTC. Translated: CASRSTGGAYYEQYF.

V and J are TRBV4-2 and TRBJ2-3; 8 bases match TRBD2. Germline V gene sequence: CDR1 LGHNA, CDR2 YNFKEQ. The CDR3 runs to 15 residues. The ends lost 1 base at V and 4 bases at J; junction bases unmatched: 4. CDR3 nucleotides: TGTGCCAGCAGCCAAGGTGCGGGAGGATCAGATACGCAGTATTTT. Protein sequence: CASSQGAGGSDTQYF.

The chain recombines TRBV29-1 with TRBJ1-1, with TRBD1 matching 10 bases. This CDR3 region has 15 residues. Germline values: CDR1 SQVTM, CDR2 ANQGSEA. The ends lost 3 bases at V and 3 bases at J; junction bases unmatched: 7. For the CDR3, the DNA is TGCAGCGTTGACGGAGTGACAGGGGGCGACACTGAAGCTTTCTTT. The encoded protein is CSVDGVTGGDTEAFF.

This clone has just a few counts. The chain joins TRBV29-1 to TRBJ2-7, with TRBD2 matching 8 bases. The CDR3 has 12 residues. The germline V gene has CDR1 SQVTM and CDR2 ANQGSEA. The trim removed 8 bases at V and 6 bases at J, leaving 9 bases unmatched. CDR3 sequence reads: CSTSSGSVEQYF. The CDR3 nucleotides are TGCAGCACGTCGAGCGGGAGTGTCGAGCAGTACTTC.

The rearrangement uses TRBV12-5 and TRBJ2-1, with D maybe TRBD1 (7 bases). Between the trimmed V and J ends, which lost 6 bases and 9 bases, there was a span of 21 bases. The CDR3 is 15 residues long. Germline lookup yields CDR1 LGHNT and CDR2 FRNRAP. CDR3 sequence (DNA): TGTGCTAGTGGCAAACCGACAGGGCGCGGGGTTGAGCAGTTCTTC. It is translated as CASGKPTGRGVEQFF.

This clone has only one observation. This sequence joins TRBV7-9 and TRBJ1-1; possibly TRBD1 for D (5 bases). CDR1 is SEHNR and CDR2 is FQNEAQ in the germline V gene (reference sequence). This CDR3 contains 15 residues. V was cut by 5 bases and J by 0 bases, with 13 bases left in between. The CDR3 coding sequence is TGTGCCAGCAGCGGCTGGGCGGACATGAACACTGAAGCTTTCTTT. As protein: CASSGWADMNTEAFF. The full variable domain, in which reference TRBV7-9 and TRBJ1-1 provide the parts outside the CDR3, is DTGVSQNPRHKITKRGQNVTFRCDPISEHNRLYWYRQTLGQGPEFLTYFQNEAQLEKSRLLSDRFSAERPKGSFSTLEIQRTEQGDSAMYLCASSGWADMNTEAFFGQGTRLTVV.

This sequence joins TRBV7-9 and TRBJ2-7, with 10 bases fitting TRBD1. Germline trimming cut 5 bases from V and 1 base from J; bases unmatched to any gene: 8. This CDR3 contains 16 residues. In germline, CDR1 is SEHNR, CDR2 FQNEAQ (reference sequence). CDR3: CASSPPPGQGSYEQYF. The CDR3 DNA reads TGTGCCAGCAGCCCCCCCCCGGGACAGGGGTCCTACGAGCAGTACTTC.

CDR3 coding DNA: TGTGCCAGCAGCTTAGGGGCAGTCCGATACAATGAGCAGTTCTTC. This codes for CASSLGAVRYNEQFF. The chain recombines TRBV7-9 with TRBJ2-1; D call uncertain. The CDR3 runs to 15 residues. CDR1 is SEHNR and CDR2 is FQNEAQ in the germline V gene (reference sequence). Trimming cost V 1 base and J 4 bases, with 11 bases left between them.